A selection of T cell receptor beta chains follows, all from one sample in a study of blood T cells in healthy people across ages. TCRdb re-called the 5' RACE reads through MiXCR, storing one row per CDR3 protein. The table records 550,000 to 750,000 distinct CDR3 sequences, 20% to 25% of them present only once. Sequenced sample: blood. These receptors all stem from a man aged 70-80 years in good health. Both conserved end residues are part of each CDR3. Each record gives: clone size, V gene, CDR3 protein. Clone size is shown for a subset of rows, as once, few, many or a class of expanded clone.

few | TRBV27 | CASSLGPRNIQYF
NA | TRBV12-3/TRBV12-4 | CASSPEAVNEQFF
NA | TRBV10-3 | CASRTGDIRTNQETQYF
few | TRBV29-1 | CSVRGGQADFYEQYF
NA | TRBV2 | CACAVGQGVSGNTIYF
many | TRBV6-1 | CASSENRGGNQPQHF
NA | TRBV4-2 | CASSQDVWTGGRVAAGNTIYF
many | TRBV29-1 | CSVEGLAGETGELFF
few | TRBV20-1 | CSASFSQSDISYNEQFF
NA | TRBV2 | CASNPGTRSPEAFF
NA | TRBV6-5 | CASSSTGEEQYF
few | TRBV12-3/TRBV12-4 | CASSPKGTSTDTQYF
NA | TRBV9 | CASSVGAKQGVGEQFF
NA | TRBV20-1 | CSAPGGAETEAFF
NA | TRBV5-1 | CASSLAVVAGRYNEQFF
few | TRBV28 | CASSLSSYNSPLHF
NA | TRBV6-1 | CASSETSGGLNEQFF
many | TRBV24-1 | CATSDLGRSSGADTQYF
NA | TRBV7-9 | CASSSPGQGPVALHF
NA | TRBV9 | CASSVDWDTRTDTQYF
few | TRBV20-1 | CSAREGLADYYEQYF
NA | TRBV12-3/TRBV12-4 | CASSARRGGSTDTQYF
NA | TRBV20-1 | CSVIRLAGRKDEQFF
few | TRBV7-9 | CASSLGGVDYEQYF
few | TRBV25-1 | CASSAGVGDTQYF
NA | TRBV20-1 | CSAEDVEWSLYNEQFF
NA | TRBV3-1 | CASSQDQAVGETQYF
NA | TRBV15 | CATSEWVAKNIQYF
NA | TRBV20-1 | CSARDGGPSATEAFF
few | TRBV5-1 | CASSLSDYTNNEQFF
NA | TRBV20-1 | CSARAGGNQPQHF
NA | TRBV19 | CASSLDRRVYTGELFF
NA | TRBV7-9 | CASSLAGSKYNEQFF
NA | TRBV28 | CASSWVTRTQAEQFF
NA | TRBV12-3/TRBV12-4 | CASSLDGLAEETQYF
many | TRBV5-1 | CASSLEQGVYNEQFF
many | TRBV7-8 | CASSLEEPSYEQYF
NA | TRBV9 | CASSPRQGGSPLHF
NA | TRBV4-1 | CASSQPPREDTQYF
NA | TRBV5-1 | CASSQDASYEQYF
few | TRBV7-3 | CASSFTGTDEQFF
NA | TRBV18 | CASSEGQTNEQFF
once | TRBV19 | CASSIVVNTEAFF
few | TRBV5-1 | CASSLALAGDEQYF
many | TRBV6-5 | CASSYGTGVPNEKLFF
NA | TRBV20-1 | CSARDPGGDTEAFF
NA | TRBV7-2 | CASSPSAGRARYNEQFF
few | TRBV20-1 | CSASGGQASYNEQFF